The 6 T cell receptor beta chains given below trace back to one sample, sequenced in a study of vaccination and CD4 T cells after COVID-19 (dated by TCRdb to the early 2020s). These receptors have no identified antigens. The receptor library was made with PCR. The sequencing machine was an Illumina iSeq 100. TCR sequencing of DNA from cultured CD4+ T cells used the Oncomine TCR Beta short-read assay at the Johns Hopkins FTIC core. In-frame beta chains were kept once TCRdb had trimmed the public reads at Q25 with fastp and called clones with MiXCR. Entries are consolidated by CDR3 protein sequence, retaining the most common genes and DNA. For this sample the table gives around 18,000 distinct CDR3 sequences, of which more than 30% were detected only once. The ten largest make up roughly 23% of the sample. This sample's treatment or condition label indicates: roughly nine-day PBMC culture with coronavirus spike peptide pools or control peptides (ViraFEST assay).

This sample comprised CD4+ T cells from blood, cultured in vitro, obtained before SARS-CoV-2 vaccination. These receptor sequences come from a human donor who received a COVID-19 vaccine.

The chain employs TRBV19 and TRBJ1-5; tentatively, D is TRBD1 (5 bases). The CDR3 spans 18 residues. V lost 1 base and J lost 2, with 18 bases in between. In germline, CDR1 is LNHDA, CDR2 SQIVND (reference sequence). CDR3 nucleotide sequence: TGTGCCAGTAGTATAGGGCAGGGTTATGGTTTTGGCAATCAGCCCCAGCATTTT. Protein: CASSIGQGYGFGNQPQHF.

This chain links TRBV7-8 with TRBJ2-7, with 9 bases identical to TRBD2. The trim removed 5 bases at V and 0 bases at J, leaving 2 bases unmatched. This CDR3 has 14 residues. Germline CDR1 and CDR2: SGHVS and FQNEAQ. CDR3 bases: TGTGCCAGCAGCCAGCGGGGGGCCTCCTACGAGCAGTACTTC. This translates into CASSQRGASYEQYF.

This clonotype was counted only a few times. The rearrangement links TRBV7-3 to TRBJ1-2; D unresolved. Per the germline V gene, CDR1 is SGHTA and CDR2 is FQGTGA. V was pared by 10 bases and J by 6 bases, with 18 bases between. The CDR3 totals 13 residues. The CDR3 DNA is TGTGCCACCACTTCCTTGCCTCGGGATGGCTACACCTTC. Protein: CATTSLPRDGYTF.

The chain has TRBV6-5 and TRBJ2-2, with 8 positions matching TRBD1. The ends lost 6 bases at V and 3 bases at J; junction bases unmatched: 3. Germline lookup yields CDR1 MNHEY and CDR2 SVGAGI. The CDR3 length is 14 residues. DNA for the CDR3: TGTGCCAGCAGCTACAGGGGGGACACCGGGGAGCTGTTTTTT. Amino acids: CASSYRGDTGELFF.

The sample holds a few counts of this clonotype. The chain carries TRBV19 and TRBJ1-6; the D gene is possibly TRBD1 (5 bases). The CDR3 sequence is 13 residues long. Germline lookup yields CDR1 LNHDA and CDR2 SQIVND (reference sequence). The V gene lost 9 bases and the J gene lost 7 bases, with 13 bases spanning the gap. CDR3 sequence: CASQGRDNSPLHF. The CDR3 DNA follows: TGTGCCAGCCAAGGCAGGGACAATTCACCCCTCCACTTT.

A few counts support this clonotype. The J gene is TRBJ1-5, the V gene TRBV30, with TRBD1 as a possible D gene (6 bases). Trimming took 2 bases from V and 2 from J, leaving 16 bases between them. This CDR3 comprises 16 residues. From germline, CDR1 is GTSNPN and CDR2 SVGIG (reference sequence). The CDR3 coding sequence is TGTGCCTGGAGTCGTACGAGGGGGTCTGGCAATCAGCCCCAGCATTTT. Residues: CAWSRTRGSGNQPQHF.